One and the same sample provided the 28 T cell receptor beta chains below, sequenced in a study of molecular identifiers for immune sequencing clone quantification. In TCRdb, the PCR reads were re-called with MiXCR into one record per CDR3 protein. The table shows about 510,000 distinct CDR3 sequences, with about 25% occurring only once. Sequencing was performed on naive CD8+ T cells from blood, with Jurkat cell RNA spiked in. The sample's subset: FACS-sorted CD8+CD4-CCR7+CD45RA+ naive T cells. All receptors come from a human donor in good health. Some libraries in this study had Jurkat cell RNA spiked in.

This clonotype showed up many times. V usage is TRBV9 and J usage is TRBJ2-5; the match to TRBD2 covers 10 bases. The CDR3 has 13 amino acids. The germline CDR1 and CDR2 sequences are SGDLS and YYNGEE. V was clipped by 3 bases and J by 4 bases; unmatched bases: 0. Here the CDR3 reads CASSGTSGETQYF. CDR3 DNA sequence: TGTGCCAGCAGCGGGACTAGCGGAGAGACCCAGTACTTC.

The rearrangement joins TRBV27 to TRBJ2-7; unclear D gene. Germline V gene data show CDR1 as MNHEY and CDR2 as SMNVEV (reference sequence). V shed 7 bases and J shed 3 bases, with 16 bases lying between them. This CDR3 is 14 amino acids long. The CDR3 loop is CASTSLDGHYEQYF. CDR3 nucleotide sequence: TGTGCCAGCACCTCCCTGGACGGTCACTACGAGCAGTACTTC.

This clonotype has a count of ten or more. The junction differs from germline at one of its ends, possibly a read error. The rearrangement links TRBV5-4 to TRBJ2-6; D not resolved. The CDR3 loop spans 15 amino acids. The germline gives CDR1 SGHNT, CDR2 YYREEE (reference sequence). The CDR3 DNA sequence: TGTGCCAGCAGCCGATTCTCCGCTGGGACCAACGTCCTGACTTTC. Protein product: CASSRFSAGTNVLTF. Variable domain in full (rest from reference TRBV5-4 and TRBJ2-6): ETGVTQSPTHLIKTRGQQVTLRCSSQSGHNTVSWYQQALGQGPQFIFQYYREEENGRGNFPPRFSGLQFPNYSSELNVNALELDDSALYLCASSRFSAGTNVLTFGAGSRLTVL.

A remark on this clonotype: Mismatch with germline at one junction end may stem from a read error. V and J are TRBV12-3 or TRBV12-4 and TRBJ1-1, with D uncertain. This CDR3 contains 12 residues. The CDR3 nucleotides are TGTGCCAGCGGTTTAATGGGGATTGAAGCTTTCTTT. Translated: CASGLMGIEAFF.

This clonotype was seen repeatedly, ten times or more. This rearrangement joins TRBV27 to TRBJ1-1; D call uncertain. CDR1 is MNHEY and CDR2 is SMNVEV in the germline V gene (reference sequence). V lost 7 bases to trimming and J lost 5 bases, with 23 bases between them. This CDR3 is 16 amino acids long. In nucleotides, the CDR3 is TGTGCCAGCACCCCTATTGGGGTTCGCCCCTTGACTGAAGCTTTCTTT. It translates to CASTPIGVRPLTEAFF.

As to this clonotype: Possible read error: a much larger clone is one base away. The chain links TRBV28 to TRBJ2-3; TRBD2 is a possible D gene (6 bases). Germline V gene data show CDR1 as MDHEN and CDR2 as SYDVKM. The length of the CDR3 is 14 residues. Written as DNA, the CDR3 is TGTGCCAGCAGTTTCCGACTAGGCACAGATACGCAGAATTTT. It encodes CASSFRLGTDTQNF.

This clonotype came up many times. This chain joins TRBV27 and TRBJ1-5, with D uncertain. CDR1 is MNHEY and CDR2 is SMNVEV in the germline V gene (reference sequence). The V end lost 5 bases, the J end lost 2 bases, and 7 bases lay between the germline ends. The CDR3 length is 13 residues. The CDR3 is CASSAHGNQPQHF. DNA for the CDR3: TGTGCCAGCAGTGCCCACGGCAATCAGCCCCAGCATTTT.

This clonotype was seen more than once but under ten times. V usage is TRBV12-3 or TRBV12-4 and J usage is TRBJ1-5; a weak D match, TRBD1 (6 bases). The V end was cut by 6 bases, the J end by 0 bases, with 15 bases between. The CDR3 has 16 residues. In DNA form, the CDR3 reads TGTGCCAGCAGCCAAACAGGGTTTGGTAGCAATCAGCCCCAGCATTTT. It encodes CASSQTGFGSNQPQHF.

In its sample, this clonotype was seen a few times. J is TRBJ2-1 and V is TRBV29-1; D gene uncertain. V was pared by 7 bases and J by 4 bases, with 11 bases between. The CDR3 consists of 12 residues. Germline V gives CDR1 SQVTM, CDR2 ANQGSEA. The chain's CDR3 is CSAPLGYNEQFF. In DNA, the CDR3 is TGCAGCGCCCCCCTAGGTTACAATGAGCAGTTCTTC.

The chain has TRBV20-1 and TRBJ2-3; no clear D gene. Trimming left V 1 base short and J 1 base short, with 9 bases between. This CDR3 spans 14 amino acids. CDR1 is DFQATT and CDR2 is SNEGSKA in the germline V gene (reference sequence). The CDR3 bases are TGCAGTGCTAGAGTGTTGCAAGGCACAGATACGCAGTATTTT. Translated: CSARVLQGTDTQYF.

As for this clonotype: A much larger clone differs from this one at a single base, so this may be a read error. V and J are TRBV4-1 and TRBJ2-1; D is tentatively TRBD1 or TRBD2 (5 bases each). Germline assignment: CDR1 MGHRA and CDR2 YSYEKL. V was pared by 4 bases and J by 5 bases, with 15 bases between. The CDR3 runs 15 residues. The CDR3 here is CASSRGRARNNEQFF. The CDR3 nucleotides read TGCGCCAGCAGCCGGGGACGAGCGAGGAACAATGAGCAGTTCTTC.

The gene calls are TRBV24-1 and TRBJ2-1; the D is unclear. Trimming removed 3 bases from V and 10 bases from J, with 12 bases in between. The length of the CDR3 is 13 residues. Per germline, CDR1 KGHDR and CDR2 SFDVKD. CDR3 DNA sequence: TGTGCCACCAGTGATCCCTTTTGGGGAGAGCAGTTCTTC. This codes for CATSDPFWGEQFF.

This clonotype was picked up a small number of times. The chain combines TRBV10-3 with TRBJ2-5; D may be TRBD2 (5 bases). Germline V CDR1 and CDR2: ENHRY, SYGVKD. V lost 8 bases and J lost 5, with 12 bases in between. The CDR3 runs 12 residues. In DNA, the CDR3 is TGTGCCATCTCGAGGGCGGGTGAGACCCAGTACTTC. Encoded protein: CAISRAGETQYF.

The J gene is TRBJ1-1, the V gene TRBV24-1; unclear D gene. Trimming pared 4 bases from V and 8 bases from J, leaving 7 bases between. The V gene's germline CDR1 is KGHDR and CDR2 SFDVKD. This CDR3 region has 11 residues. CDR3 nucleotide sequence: TGTGCCACCAGTGACCCACCAGAAGCTTTCTTT. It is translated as CATSDPPEAFF.

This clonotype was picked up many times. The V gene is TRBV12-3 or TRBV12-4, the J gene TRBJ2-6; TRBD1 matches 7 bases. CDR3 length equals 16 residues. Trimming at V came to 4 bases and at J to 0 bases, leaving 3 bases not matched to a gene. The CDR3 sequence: CASSSTGDSGANVLTF. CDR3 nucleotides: TGTGCCAGCAGTTCTACAGGGGACTCTGGGGCCAACGTCCTGACTTTC.

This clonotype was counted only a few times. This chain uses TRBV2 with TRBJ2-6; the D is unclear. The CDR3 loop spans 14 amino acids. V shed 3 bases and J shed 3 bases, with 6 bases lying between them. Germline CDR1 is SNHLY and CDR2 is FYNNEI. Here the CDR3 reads CASSEGGGANVLTF. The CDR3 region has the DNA TGTGCCAGCAGTGAGGGTGGTGGGGCCAACGTCCTGACTTTC.

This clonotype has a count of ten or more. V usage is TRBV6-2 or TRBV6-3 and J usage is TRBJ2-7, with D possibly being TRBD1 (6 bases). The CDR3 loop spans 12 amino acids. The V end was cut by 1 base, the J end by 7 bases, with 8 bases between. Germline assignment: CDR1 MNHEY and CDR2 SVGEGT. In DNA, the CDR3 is TGTGCCAGCAGTTACTTGCAGGGGGAGCAGTACTTC. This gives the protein CASSYLQGEQYF.

DNA of the CDR3: TGTGCCAGCAGCTTAGATACCGGGGGATCAGATACGCAGTATTTT. Protein: CASSLDTGGSDTQYF. V gene TRBV11-3 combines with J gene TRBJ2-3; maybe TRBD2 (6 bases). CDR3 size: 15 residues. Germline values: CDR1 SGHNT, CDR2 YENEEA. The V gene lost 0 bases and the J gene lost 4 bases, with 11 bases spanning the gap. Variable domain in full (rest from reference TRBV11-3 and TRBJ2-3): EAGVVQSPRYKIIEKKQPVAFWCNPISGHNTLYWYLQNLGQGPELLIRYENEEAVDDSQLPKDRFSAERLKGVDSTLKIQPAELGDSAVYLCASSLDTGGSDTQYFGPGTRLTVL.

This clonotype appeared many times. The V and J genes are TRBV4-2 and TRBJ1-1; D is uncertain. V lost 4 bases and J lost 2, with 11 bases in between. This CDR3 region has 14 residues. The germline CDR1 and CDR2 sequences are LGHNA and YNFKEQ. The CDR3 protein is CASSPLPTNTEAFF. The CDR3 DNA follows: TGTGCCAGCAGCCCTCTCCCGACCAACACTGAAGCTTTCTTT.

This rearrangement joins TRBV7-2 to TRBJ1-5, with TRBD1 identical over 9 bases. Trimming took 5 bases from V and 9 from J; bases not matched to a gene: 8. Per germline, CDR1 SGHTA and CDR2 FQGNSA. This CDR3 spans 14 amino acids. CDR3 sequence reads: CASSGDRDSRPQHF. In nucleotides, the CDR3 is TGTGCCAGCAGCGGGGACAGGGATAGTCGGCCCCAGCATTTT. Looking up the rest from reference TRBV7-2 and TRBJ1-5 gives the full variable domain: GAGVSQSPSNKVTEKGKDVELRCDPISGHTALYWYRQSLGQGLEFLIYFQGNSAPDKSGLPSDRFSAERTGGSVSTLTIQRTQQEDSAVYLCASSGDRDSRPQHFGDGTRLSIL.

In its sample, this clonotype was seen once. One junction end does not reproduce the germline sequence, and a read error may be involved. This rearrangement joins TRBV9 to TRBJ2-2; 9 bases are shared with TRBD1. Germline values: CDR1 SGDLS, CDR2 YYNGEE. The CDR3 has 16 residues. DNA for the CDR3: TGTGCCAGCAGCCCAAGGGACAGGGTTTACCCCGGGGAGCTATTTTTT. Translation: CASSPRDRVYPGELFF.

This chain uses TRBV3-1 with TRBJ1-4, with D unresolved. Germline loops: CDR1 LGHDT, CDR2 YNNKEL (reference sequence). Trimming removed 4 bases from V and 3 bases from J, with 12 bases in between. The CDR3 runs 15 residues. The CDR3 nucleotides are TGTGCCAGCAGCCCTACAAGGAGCTCTAATGAAAAACTGTTTTTT. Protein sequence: CASSPTRSSNEKLFF.

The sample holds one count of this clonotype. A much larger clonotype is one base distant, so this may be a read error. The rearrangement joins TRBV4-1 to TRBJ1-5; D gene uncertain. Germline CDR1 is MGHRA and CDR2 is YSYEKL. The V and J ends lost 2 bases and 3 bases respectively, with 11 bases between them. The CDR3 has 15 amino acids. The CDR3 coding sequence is TGCGCCAGCAGCCAACATGGCCGGGTCAATCAGCCCCAGCATTTT. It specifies CASSQHGRVNQPQHF.

The chain's CDR3 is CASSSNRVQPQHF. The CDR3 DNA sequence: TGTGCCAGCAGTTCCAACAGGGTCCAGCCCCAGCATTTT. This chain links TRBV27 with TRBJ1-5, with D perhaps matching TRBD1 (6 bases). Germline values: CDR1 MNHEY, CDR2 SMNVEV (reference sequence). V was clipped by 4 bases and J by 7 bases, with 11 bases between them. The CDR3 contains 13 residues.

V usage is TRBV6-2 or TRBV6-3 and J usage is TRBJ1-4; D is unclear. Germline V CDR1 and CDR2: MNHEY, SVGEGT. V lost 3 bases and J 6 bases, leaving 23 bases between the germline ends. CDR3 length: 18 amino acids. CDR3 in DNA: TGTGCCAGCAGTTATGATACCGTGTCGGACCGACAATATGAAAAACTGTTTTTT. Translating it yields CASSYDTVSDRQYEKLFF.

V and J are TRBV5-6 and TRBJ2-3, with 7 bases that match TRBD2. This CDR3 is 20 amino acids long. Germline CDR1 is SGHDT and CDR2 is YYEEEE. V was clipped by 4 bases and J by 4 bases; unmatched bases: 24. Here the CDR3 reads CASSPPVRTSALEGPDTQYF. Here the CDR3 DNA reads TGTGCCAGCAGCCCACCTGTTCGAACTAGCGCCCTCGAGGGTCCAGATACGCAGTATTTT.

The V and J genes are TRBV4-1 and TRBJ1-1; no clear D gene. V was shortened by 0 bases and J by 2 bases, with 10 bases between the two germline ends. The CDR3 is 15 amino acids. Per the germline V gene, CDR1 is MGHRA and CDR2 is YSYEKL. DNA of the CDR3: TGCGCCAGCAGCCAAGATCAGGTATTTAACACTGAAGCTTTCTTT. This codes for CASSQDQVFNTEAFF.

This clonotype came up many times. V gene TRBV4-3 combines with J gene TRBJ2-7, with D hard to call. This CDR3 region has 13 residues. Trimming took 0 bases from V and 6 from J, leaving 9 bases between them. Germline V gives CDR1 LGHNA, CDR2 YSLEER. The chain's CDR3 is CASSQEMFGEQYF. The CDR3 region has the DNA TGCGCCAGCAGCCAAGAGATGTTTGGCGAGCAGTACTTC.